Following are 26 T cell receptor beta chains from one sample sequenced in a study of T cell responses to AZD1222 COVID-19 vaccine. Assay used: immunoSEQ multiplex PCR; TCRdb lists only in-frame clones, some missing. This table has 150,000 or so clones, 89% appearing once. The sequencing here drew on peripheral blood, taken on day 0 of AZD1222 vaccination. The receptors were sampled from an adult in good health.

The CDR3 sequence: CASKRSDEQFF. The CDR3 DNA reads TGTGCCAGCAAGAGATCCGATGAGCAGTTCTTC. The genes are TRBV2 and TRBJ2-1; D uncertain. The CDR3 covers 11 residues. V was clipped by 7 bases and J by 8 bases, with 9 bases between them. CDR1 and CDR2 (germline): SNHLY, FYNNEI.

The chain joins TRBV5-5 to TRBJ1-4; D ambiguous. Trimming took off 1 base at V and 8 bases at J, with 3 bases between the two ends. The CDR3 covers 11 residues. CDR1 SGHKS and CDR2 YYEKEE come from the germline V gene (reference sequence). For the CDR3, the DNA is TGTGCCAGCAGCTTGAGAGAAAAACTGTTTTTT. Residues: CASSLREKLFF. The variable domain in full, completed from reference TRBV5-5 and TRBJ1-4, reads DAGVTQSPTHLIKTRGQQVTLRCSPISGHKSVSWYQQVLGQGPQFIFQYYEKEERGRGNFPDRFSARQFPNYSSELNVNALLLGDSALYLCASSLREKLFFGSGTQLSVL.

Turning to this clone: This CDR3 is also generated by other DNA sequences in the sample. The chain uses TRBV5-1 and TRBJ2-7; D not certain. The CDR3 is 12 residues long. V lost 4 bases to trimming and J lost 1 base, with 6 bases between them. The germline gives CDR1 SGHRS, CDR2 YFSETQ. The CDR3 spells CASSLTSYEQYF. DNA for the CDR3: TGCGCCAGCAGCCTGACATCCTACGAGCAGTACTTC.

The rearrangement uses TRBV19 and TRBJ2-5, with TRBD2 identical over 7 bases. CDR3 length: 13 residues. V lost 0 bases, J lost 9 bases, and 4 bases stayed unmatched. Germline V gene sequence: CDR1 LNHDA, CDR2 SQIVND (reference sequence). The CDR3 DNA reads as TGTGCCAGTAGTATAGATCGGGGGGAGGCCCAGTACTTC. Amino acid sequence: CASSIDRGEAQYF.

V gene TRBV4-1 combines with J gene TRBJ1-4, with 7 bases fitting TRBD1. This CDR3 has 15 residues. J lost 7 bases, V lost 1 base, and 6 bases had no gene match. Germline lookup yields CDR1 MGHRA and CDR2 YSYEKL. Here the CDR3 reads CASSQGDRDAEKLFF. The CDR3 DNA is TGCGCCAGCAGCCAAGGAGACAGGGATGCTGAAAAACTGTTTTTT.

This chain joins TRBV5-1 and TRBJ1-2, with a weak D call TRBD1 (5 bases). The V end lost 4 bases, the J end lost 4 bases, and 17 bases lay between the germline ends. The CDR3 spans 15 residues. Germline-derived CDR1 and CDR2 are SGHRS and YFSETQ. CDR3 in amino acids: CASSLDSLPSYGYTF. Written as DNA, the CDR3 is TGCGCCAGCAGCCTAGACAGCCTTCCCTCCTATGGCTACACCTTC.

This rearrangement joins TRBV5-1 to TRBJ1-1; TRBD1 might be the D (6 bases). Trimming shortened V by 0 bases and J by 5 bases, and 14 bases separated the two germline ends. CDR3 length: 15 residues. CDR1 and CDR2 from the germline V gene are SGHRS and YFSETQ. The CDR3 here is CASSLGPGAETEAFF. CDR3 in DNA: TGCGCCAGCAGCTTGGGCCCGGGGGCGGAAACTGAAGCTTTCTTT.

The chain carries TRBV4-3 and TRBJ2-5, with 8 bases fitting TRBD1. Losses at the gene ends were 0 bases for V and 8 bases for J; bases not matched to a gene: 11. The germline V gene has CDR1 LGHNA and CDR2 YSLEER. The CDR3 is made up of 16 amino acids. In DNA form, the CDR3 reads TGCGCCAGCAGCCAAGAGTTCGGGGACAGGTCGTACACCCAGTACTTC. Its protein product is CASSQEFGDRSYTQYF.

The count of this clone is one. This rearrangement joins TRBV5-5 to TRBJ2-1; D unclear. There are 12 residues in the CDR3. Trimming cost V 2 bases and J 8 bases, with 8 bases left between them. The germline V gene encodes CDR1 SGHKS and CDR2 YYEKEE (reference sequence). The CDR3 is CASSFSSHEQFF. CDR3 DNA sequence: TGTGCCAGCAGCTTCTCATCGCATGAGCAGTTCTTC.

This sequence joins TRBV7-2 and TRBJ1-1; no clear D gene. Trimming shortened V by 1 base and J by 4 bases, and 10 bases separated the two germline ends. Per the germline V gene, CDR1 is SGHTA and CDR2 is FQGNSA. This CDR3 spans 14 amino acids. The CDR3 bases are TGTGCCAGCAGCTTAGGACGAGGCGGCACTGAAGCTTTCTTT. Its translation: CASSLGRGGTEAFF.

This chain uses TRBV6-1 with TRBJ2-7, with D perhaps TRBD1 (6 bases). This CDR3 comprises 14 residues. Trimming took off 1 base at V and 4 bases at J, with 11 bases between the two ends. Per germline, CDR1 MNHNS and CDR2 SASEGT. This CDR3 reads CASSEVNRAYEQYF. The DNA of the CDR3 is TGTGCCAGCAGTGAAGTTAACAGGGCTTACGAGCAGTACTTC.

CDR3 DNA: TGTGCCAGCAGTTGGGGTCGAGAGGAAAAACTGTTTTTT. It encodes CASSWGREEKLFF. The chain is built from TRBV28 and TRBJ1-4, with D hard to call. V shed 4 bases and J shed 8 bases, with 11 bases lying between them. Per germline, CDR1 MDHEN and CDR2 SYDVKM. The CDR3 loop spans 13 amino acids. Complete variable domain (other parts from reference TRBV28 and TRBJ1-4): DVKVTQSSRYLVKRTGEKVFLECVQDMDHENMFWYRQDPGLGLRLIYFSYDVKMKEKGDIPEGYSVSREKKERFSLILESASTNQTSMYLCASSWGREEKLFFGSGTQLSVL.

The chain employs TRBV19 and TRBJ1-3; D ambiguous. The CDR3 has 14 amino acids. CDR1 is LNHDA and CDR2 is SQIVND in the germline V gene (reference sequence). Trimming removed 7 bases from V and 2 bases from J, with 12 bases in between. CDR3 loop: CASKGGQAGNTIYF. The CDR3 nucleotides are TGTGCCAGTAAAGGAGGGCAAGCTGGAAACACCATATATTTT.

The DNA of the CDR3 is TGTGCCAGCAGTTCTGGGACACTTTATAGCAATCAGCCCCAGCATTTT. It translates to CASSSGTLYSNQPQHF. This sequence joins TRBV28 and TRBJ1-5; D perhaps matches TRBD1 (6 bases). CDR3 length: 16 residues. The germline CDR1 and CDR2 sequences are MDHEN and SYDVKM. V was clipped by 4 bases and J by 0 bases, with 13 bases between them.

This chain links TRBV4-1 with TRBJ1-1; no reliable D call. Germline-derived CDR1 and CDR2 are MGHRA and YSYEKL. Trimming removed 1 base from V and 7 bases from J, with 7 bases in between. The CDR3 is 12 amino acids. CDR3 nucleotide sequence: TGCGCCAGCAGCCAAGGGGCGGATGAAGCTTTCTTT. Translated, it gives CASSQGADEAFF.

The V gene is TRBV5-6, the J gene TRBJ2-2; D unclear. V was shortened by 1 base and J by 6 bases, with 13 bases between the two germline ends. Germline assignment: CDR1 SGHDT and CDR2 YYEEEE. The CDR3 spans 15 residues. The CDR3 loop is CASSLFDTVSGELFF. CDR3 nucleotide sequence: TGTGCCAGCAGCTTGTTTGACACGGTATCCGGGGAGCTGTTTTTT.

The chain couples TRBV18 to TRBJ2-7; TRBD2 agrees at 10 bases. The J segment lost 5 bases and the V segment lost 3 bases, leaving 10 bases of the junction unmatched. Per the germline V gene, CDR1 is KGHSH and CDR2 is LQKENI. CDR3 size: 16 residues. The CDR3 coding sequence is TGTGCCAGCTCACCGGGACTAGCGACACTTGGTGACGAGCAGTACTTC. Translating gives CASSPGLATLGDEQYF.

J is TRBJ1-2 and V is TRBV19; D is undetermined. The CDR3 consists of 15 residues. Trimming pared 7 bases from V and 2 bases from J, leaving 17 bases between. CDR1 and CDR2 (germline): LNHDA, SQIVND (reference sequence). CDR3 residues: CASTVSLRLNYGYTF. As DNA, the CDR3 is TGTGCCAGTACCGTCAGCCTACGGCTCAACTATGGCTACACCTTC.

The CDR3 sequence: CASRGTSTHTSDTQYF. DNA for the CDR3: TGTGCCAGCAGGGGGACTAGTACACACACGTCAGATACGCAGTATTTT. This chain joins TRBV5-4 and TRBJ2-3, with 8 bases lining up with TRBD2. The CDR3 is made up of 16 amino acids. With 5 bases clipped from V and 4 bases from J, the junction kept 12 bases outside the gene matches. CDR1 is SGHNT and CDR2 is YYREEE in the germline V gene (reference sequence).

The chain employs TRBV3-1 (or the pseudogene TRBV3-2) and TRBJ1-6, with no clear D. The V end was cut by 0 bases, the J end by 10 bases, with 10 bases between. CDR3 length: 14 amino acids. CDR1 is LGHDT, CDR2 YNNKEL, per germline (reference sequence). CDR3 amino acids: CASSQELGISPLHF. Here the CDR3 DNA reads TGTGCCAGCAGCCAAGAATTAGGAATCTCACCCCTCCACTTT.

The chain links TRBV27 to TRBJ1-6; D gene uncertain. Germline V CDR1 and CDR2: MNHEY, SMNVEV (reference sequence). This CDR3 is 13 amino acids long. The V end was cut by 3 bases, the J end by 7 bases, with 7 bases between. Here the CDR3 reads CASSFGPNSPLHF. Here the CDR3 DNA reads TGTGCCAGCAGTTTTGGTCCAAATTCACCCCTCCACTTT.

The chain links TRBV2 to TRBJ2-1; a possible D gene is TRBD2 (5 bases). Germline V gene sequence: CDR1 SNHLY, CDR2 FYNNEI. V was shortened by 4 bases and J by 7 bases, with 14 bases between the two germline ends. The CDR3 runs to 14 residues. CDR3 sequence reads: CASSARVSLNEQFF. The CDR3 nucleotides read TGTGCCAGCAGTGCGCGGGTGAGTTTGAATGAGCAGTTCTTC.

The chain combines TRBV18 with TRBJ1-1; D is ambiguous. The length of the CDR3 is 14 residues. Trimming took off 1 base at V and 2 bases at J, with 8 bases between the two ends. Germline V gene lookup returns CDR1 KGHSH and CDR2 LQKENI. CDR3 DNA: TGTGCCAGCTCACCACGGACGGATAACACTGAAGCTTTCTTT. This sequence encodes CASSPRTDNTEAFF.

The gene calls are TRBV11-1 and TRBJ2-7; TRBD2 aligns across 10 bases. Unmatched junction bases numbered 11, after V lost 4 bases and J lost 5 bases. Germline assignment: CDR1 SGHAT and CDR2 FQDESV (reference sequence). This CDR3 spans 16 amino acids. The DNA for the CDR3 is TGTGCCAGCAGCTCAACAATTCTAGCGGGAGCCCACGAGCAGTACTTC. Its protein is CASSSTILAGAHEQYF.

The chain links TRBV4-3 to TRBJ2-2, with 14 nucleotides matching TRBD2. The junction had 3 bases not matched to a gene; V was cut back by 0 bases and J by 6 bases. From germline, CDR1 is LGHNA and CDR2 YSLEER. This CDR3 is built from 17 residues. For the CDR3, the DNA is TGCGCCAGCAGCCAAGATCGGACTAGCGGGAGGTCCGGGGAGCTGTTTTTT. Its translation: CASSQDRTSGRSGELFF.

V and J are TRBV28 and TRBJ2-1; possible D gene TRBD2, 5 bases. The germline V gene has CDR1 MDHEN and CDR2 SYDVKM. V shed 2 bases and J shed 7 bases, with 12 bases lying between them. This CDR3 contains 14 residues. This CDR3 reads CASSLLSGLNEQFF. The CDR3, as DNA: TGTGCCAGCAGTTTACTGAGCGGCTTAAATGAGCAGTTCTTC.